These 10 T cell receptor delta chains were all obtained from the same sample, sequenced in a study of Vδ1+ human thymocytes. Study-wide findings and caveats: Highly polyclonal TRG and TRD repertoires with Gaussian CDR3 length distributions appeared in thymus.

Their antigens remain unidentified. Extracted RNA was reverse transcribed into cDNA. CDR3 amplicons came from multiplex PCR with pooled V-gene forward and constant-region reverse primers. TCRdb re-processed the multiplex PCR reads via CATT. This table holds about 75,000 delta-chain clones, 30% to 40% found once. Sequencing input: Vdelta1+ gamma-delta thymocytes from the thymus. Subset of the sample: FACS-sorted CD3+ TCRalphabeta- TCRVdelta1+ TCRVdelta2- thymocytes. These receptors were collected from a boy under two years old who had congenital heart surgery.

This clone was seen only a few times. This chain links TRDV1 with TRDJ1; D ambiguous. Trimming took off 0 bases at V and 0 bases at J, with 26 bases between the two ends. From germline, CDR1 is TSWWSYY and CDR2 QGS. CDR3 size: 21 residues. This chain's CDR3 is CALGELSVPPVIRGDTDKLIF. CDR3 sequence (DNA): TGTGCTCTTGGGGAACTGTCCGTCCCCCCGGTAATCAGAGGGGACACCGATAAACTCATCTTT.

This clone is a singleton in its sample. The junction and the germline gene differ at one end; a read error may be behind it. The chain recombines TRDV1 with TRDJ1; D may be TRDD3 (5 bases). The CDR3 extends over 19 amino acids. Germline CDR1 reads TSWWSYY; CDR2 reads QGS. This chain's CDR3 is CALGELCQVTGGGTDKPIF. Written as DNA, the CDR3 is TGTGCTCTTGGGGAACTTTGCCAGGTGACTGGTGGTGGGACCGATAAACCCATCTTT.

The chain couples TRDV1 to TRDJ1; TRDD3 matches at 7 bases. Germline assignment: CDR1 TSWWSYY and CDR2 QGS. The V and J ends lost 2 bases and 2 bases, in that order; junction bases with no gene match: 29. The CDR3 covers 23 residues. The DNA of the CDR3 is TGTGCTCTTGGGGAAGGCCTTCGTCGGCTAAGTACCTCAGTACTGGGGTTTACCGATAAACTCATCTTT. It is translated as CALGEGLRRLSTSVLGFTDKLIF.

V and J are TRDV1 and TRDJ1; 8 bases are a match to TRDD3. The V gene's germline CDR1 is TSWWSYY and CDR2 QGS. Trimming took 8 bases from V and 0 from J; bases not matched to a gene: 23. CDR3 length: 20 amino acids. CDR3 bases: TGTGCTCTTCTGGAGGCGGACCTAGAATGGGGGATTGAGTACACCGATAAACTCATCTTT. Its translation: CALLEADLEWGIEYTDKLIF.

This chain links TRDV1 with TRDJ1; TRDD3 aligns across 10 bases. The germline V gene encodes CDR1 TSWWSYY and CDR2 QGS. The CDR3 is made up of 23 amino acids. V dropped 1 base and J dropped 0; count of bases not matched to a gene: 23. Written as DNA, the CDR3 is TGTGCTCTTGGGGAACCGGGATCCCCGGGCGAGGGTGGGGGATACTTCTACACCGATAAACTCATCTTT. This encodes CALGEPGSPGEGGGYFYTDKLIF.

This clone showed up just a few times. The chain links TRDV1 to TRDJ1, with D possibly being TRDD3 (6 bases). The CDR3 has 18 residues. The V gene lost 5 bases and the J gene lost 0 bases, with 22 bases spanning the gap. The germline V gene encodes CDR1 TSWWSYY and CDR2 QGS. The CDR3 sequence is CALGFHFALGTYTDKLIF. Here the CDR3 DNA reads TGTGCTCTTGGGTTCCACTTCGCTCTGGGGACGTACACCGATAAACTCATCTTT.

The chain combines TRDV1 with TRDJ1; 8 nucleotides agree with TRDD3. Trimming cost V 1 base and J 4 bases; bases outside gene matches: 14. The CDR3 totals 18 residues. CDR1 and CDR2 (germline): TSWWSYY, QGS. CDR3 coding DNA: TGTGCTCTTGGGGAACCCTCTTGTGGGATACGCTCGGACGATAAACTCATCTTT. Translation: CALGEPSCGIRSDDKLIF.

This chain links TRDV1 with TRDJ1, with D unclear. V was shortened by 1 base and J by 5 bases, with 11 bases between the two germline ends. The CDR3 contains 14 residues. Germline assignment: CDR1 TSWWSYY and CDR2 QGS. The CDR3 bases are TGTGCTCTTGGGGAACCCCCGTTCGCGGATAAACTCATCTTT. Amino acids: CALGEPPFADKLIF.

This chain uses TRDV1 with TRDJ1; D perhaps matches TRDD3 (5 bases). Germline V CDR1 and CDR2: TSWWSYY, QGS. The CDR3 runs to 18 residues. The V end was cut by 4 bases, the J end by 0 bases, with 21 bases between. CDR3 sequence: CALGAILQMGPYTDKLIF. The CDR3, as DNA: TGTGCTCTTGGGGCGATACTACAGATGGGCCCTTACACCGATAAACTCATCTTT.

The table lists this clone with a few counts. V is TRDV1 and J is TRDJ1; TRDD3 might be the D (5 bases). This CDR3 is 18 amino acids long. V dropped 2 bases and J dropped 2 bases, with 21 bases sitting between them. The germline CDR1 and CDR2 sequences are TSWWSYY and QGS. The CDR3 reads CALGECGVGGSRTDKLIF. CDR3 nucleotides: TGTGCTCTTGGGGAATGTGGGGTCGGGGGCTCAAGAACCGATAAACTCATCTTT.